This TCR beta chain was recovered during a study of cytomegalovirus exposure and HLA in healthy donors. Background on the study: The roughly 120 validation repertoires, a later analysis reported, used the same platform as the approximately 670 first-cohort repertoires.

Clones were read by immunoSEQ multiplex PCR, and TCRdb kept only the in-frame ones, dropping some. Of around 150,000 clones in the sample, around nine tenths were seen once. This CDR3 spans 13 amino acids. The germline V and J ends were trimmed by 0 bases and 8 bases, with 8 bases remaining between them. Germline-derived CDR1 and CDR2 are WNHNN and SYGVQD (reference sequence). The study, taken as a whole, reports: A later analysis found first-cohort TCR clusters tended to co-occur in the approximately 110 validation repertoires. A few CMV-associated chains proved CMV antigen-specific in vitro. Associated with cytomegalovirus, according to the listing, were 150 to 200 TCR beta chains.

Concerning this clone itself: Its antigen is not identified.

What was sequenced was PBMCs. The sequence was collected from a woman between 18 and 29 years old in good health and CMV-seropositive. This chain connects TRBV10-1 to TRBJ2-1; D is perhaps TRBD1 (5 bases). The CDR3 loop is CASSESRGHEQFF. The CDR3 DNA reads TGCGCCAGCAGTGAGTCTAGGGGTCATGAGCAGTTCTTC.